Each of the 20 T cell receptor beta chains below was sequenced from the same sample in a study of T-cell reconstitution after alpha-beta-depleted transplantation in children. A library of TCRbeta sequences, prepared with unique molecular identifiers, was generated. TCRdb reanalysed the PCR reads using MiXCR and keeps one entry per CDR3 protein. This table has about 600,000 distinct CDR3 sequences, 10% to 13% appearing once. The sample was PBMCs from the stem cell graft donor, taken from the stem cell graft. Receptors originate from a human donor who donated a stem cell graft to a child with acute myeloid leukemia.

In DNA, the CDR3 is TGCAGTGCTTCCATAGCGGGAGATGGGTCCTACGAGCAGTACTTC. Translating gives CSASIAGDGSYEQYF. This rearrangement joins TRBV20-1 to TRBJ2-7; 9 nucleotides align to TRBD2. Germline-derived CDR1 and CDR2 are DFQATT and SNEGSKA (reference sequence). Unmatched junction bases numbered 9, after V lost 5 bases and J lost 1 base. This CDR3 spans 15 amino acids.

This clonotype was observed at least ten times. V and J are TRBV21-1 and TRBJ1-4. TRBV21-1 constitutes a pseudogene. This CDR3 spans 15 amino acids. The CDR3 protein is CARIHTTAANEKLFF. The CDR3, as DNA: TGTGCCAGGATACATACGACAGCGGCGAATGAAAAACTGTTTTTT.

In this sample, this clonotype turned up a few times. This sequence joins TRBV6-1 and TRBJ1-5; the D gene is possibly TRBD1 (6 bases). Trimming removed 4 bases at V and 2 bases at J, with 12 bases between. This CDR3 comprises 15 residues. Per the germline V gene, CDR1 is MNHNS and CDR2 is SASEGT. Here the CDR3 DNA reads TGTGCCAGCAGTGTAACGGGGGCAGGCAATCAGCCCCAGCATTTT. It specifies CASSVTGAGNQPQHF.

This clonotype showed up many times. The genes are TRBV6-9 and TRBJ2-7; D remains unclear. V gave up 1 base and J gave up 0 bases, with 4 bases separating them. The CDR3 is made up of 13 amino acids. The germline CDR1 and CDR2 sequences are MNHGY and SVAAGI. DNA for the CDR3: TGTGCCAGCAGTTATTTGGCCTCCTACGAGCAGTACTTC. The encoded protein is CASSYLASYEQYF.

This rearrangement joins TRBV27 to TRBJ2-5; D gene uncertain. The CDR3 has 13 amino acids. Germline loops: CDR1 MNHEY, CDR2 SMNVEV (reference sequence). V gave up 5 bases and J gave up 5 bases, with 12 bases separating them. CDR3 nucleotides: TGTGCCAGCAGTGTATATGGTAGGGAGACCCAGTACTTC. This translates into CASSVYGRETQYF.

V is TRBV27 and J is TRBJ2-7; 7 bases are a match to TRBD2. The CDR3 is 15 residues long. V trimming: 5 bases; J trimming: 7 bases; junction bases outside the gene matches: 14. Germline V lookup: CDR1 MNHEY, CDR2 SMNVEV (reference sequence). The CDR3 loop reads CASSIPGGRGWEQYF. As DNA, the CDR3 is TGTGCCAGCAGTATCCCCGGGGGGAGAGGCTGGGAGCAGTACTTC.

Only a few counts were recorded for this clonotype. J is TRBJ2-1 and V is TRBV29-1, with 7 bases that match TRBD2. Germline values: CDR1 SQVTM, CDR2 ANQGSEA. With 3 bases clipped from V and 9 bases from J, the junction kept 11 bases outside the gene matches. CDR3 length: 14 residues. The DNA for the CDR3 is TGCAGCGTTGAGGGTCCCCGTCCGGGGGGTGAGCAGTTCTTC. This sequence encodes CSVEGPRPGGEQFF.

In this sample, this clonotype turned up a few times. An end of the junction differs from the germline gene, which may be a read error. The V call is TRBV12-3 or TRBV12-4, the J call TRBJ2-7, with 12 positions matching TRBD2. CDR3 length equals 14 residues. The CDR3 region has the DNA TGTGCCAGCAGTCTAGCGGGAGGGTCCGGGGAGCAGTACTTC. It encodes CASSLAGGSGEQYF.

This clonotype was recorded at least ten times. The chain's CDR3 is CASSLASEVGTGELFF. The CDR3, as DNA: TGCGCCAGCAGCTTGGCTTCGGAGGTCGGCACCGGGGAGCTGTTTTTT. This chain uses TRBV5-1 with TRBJ2-2, with D possibly being TRBD2 (5 bases). CDR1 and CDR2 from the germline V gene are SGHRS and YFSETQ. V was shortened by 0 bases and J by 4 bases, with 13 bases between the two germline ends. This CDR3 has 16 amino acids.

The genes are TRBV20-1 and TRBJ2-7; D gene uncertain. CDR1 is DFQATT and CDR2 is SNEGSKA in the germline V gene (reference sequence). Deletions cut 5 bases from V and 2 bases from J, with 10 bases between. CDR3 length: 12 amino acids. The CDR3 protein is CSARQNPYEQYF. The CDR3 DNA sequence: TGCAGTGCTCGGCAAAATCCCTACGAGCAGTACTTC.

A few counts support this clonotype. The genes are TRBV29-1 and TRBJ1-5, with 7 positions matching TRBD1. The CDR3 has 13 amino acids. Trimming cost V 6 bases and J 3 bases; bases outside gene matches: 5. Germline CDR1 and CDR2: SQVTM and ANQGSEA. CDR3 DNA sequence: TGCAGCGTCCGACAGGGACCCAATCAGCCCCAGCATTTT. Protein: CSVRQGPNQPQHF. Filled out from reference TRBV29-1 and TRBJ1-5, the complete variable domain reads SAVISQKPSRDICQRGTSLTIQCQVDSQVTMMFWYRQQPGQSLTLIATANQGSEATYESGFVIDKFPISRPNLTFSTLTVSNMSPEDSSIYLCSVRQGPNQPQHFGDGTRLSIL.

The table lists this clonotype with many counts. J is TRBJ2-1 and V is TRBV29-1; 8 positions match TRBD1. Germline V lookup: CDR1 SQVTM, CDR2 ANQGSEA. This CDR3 has 14 amino acids. V dropped 6 bases and J dropped 2; count of bases not matched to a gene: 6. The CDR3 sequence: CSVTTGGTYNEQFF. As DNA, the CDR3 is TGCAGCGTAACTACAGGGGGTACCTACAATGAGCAGTTCTTC.

About this clonotype itself: The junction and the germline gene differ at one end; a read error may be behind it. The V and J genes are TRBV20-1 and TRBJ1-2; D unclear. The germline V gene encodes CDR1 DFQATT and CDR2 SNEGSKA (reference sequence). This CDR3 has 13 amino acids. CDR3 residues: CSAGEEIGYGYTF. The CDR3 DNA reads as TGCAGTGCTGGAGAGGAAATTGGCTATGGCTACACCTTC.

This clonotype was detected ten times or more. This chain links TRBV6-1 with TRBJ1-5; D is unclear. Germline V gene lookup returns CDR1 MNHNS and CDR2 SASEGT. The CDR3 spans 14 residues. V lost 3 bases to trimming and J lost 7 bases, with 13 bases between them. Here the CDR3 reads CASSDVPPNQPQHF. DNA of the CDR3: TGTGCCAGCAGTGATGTTCCACCCAACCAGCCCCAGCATTTT.

This clonotype was seen a handful of times. The rearrangement links TRBV29-1 to TRBJ2-3, with D tentatively TRBD2 (5 bases). Per the germline V gene, CDR1 is SQVTM and CDR2 is ANQGSEA. V lost 7 bases, J lost 7 bases, and 18 bases lay in between. The CDR3 has 13 amino acids. CDR3 loop: CSGQAVFTYTQYF. In nucleotides, the CDR3 is TGCAGCGGGCAAGCGGTTTTTACCTATACGCAGTATTTT.

This clonotype was counted ten times or more. This sequence joins TRBV3-1 and TRBJ2-1, with 14 bases lining up with TRBD2. V gave up 4 bases and J gave up 6 bases; unmatched junction bases: 5. The CDR3 consists of 16 residues. The germline CDR1 and CDR2 sequences are LGHDT and YNNKEL (reference sequence). CDR3 amino acids: CASSRRGLAGGNEQFF. The CDR3 region has the DNA TGTGCCAGCAGCCGCAGAGGACTAGCGGGAGGCAATGAGCAGTTCTTC.

This clonotype was found a few times. The V gene is TRBV5-1, the J gene TRBJ2-1; 7 bases map to TRBD2. V shed 3 bases and J 6 bases; nucleotides not matched to a gene: 12. This CDR3 is built from 16 residues. Germline V lookup: CDR1 SGHRS, CDR2 YFSETQ. The DNA of the CDR3 is TGCGCCAGCAGCTATCAGTCAACTAGCGCGTTCAATGAGCAGTTCTTC. Translation gives CASSYQSTSAFNEQFF.

This clonotype was seen ten or more times. The gene calls are TRBV14 and TRBJ1-1, with D perhaps TRBD1 (6 bases). In germline, CDR1 is SGHDN, CDR2 FVKESK. The CDR3 loop spans 16 amino acids. V lost 4 bases to trimming and J lost 1 base, with 16 bases between them. CDR3 loop: CASSRVRPGANTEAFF. DNA for the CDR3: TGTGCCAGCAGCCGAGTCCGTCCAGGGGCGAACACTGAAGCTTTCTTT.

This clonotype has at least ten counts. The gene calls are TRBV4-3 and TRBJ2-1; 9 positions agree with TRBD2. The V segment lost 1 base and the J segment 6 bases; nucleotides outside the gene matches: 10. The CDR3 sequence is 17 residues long. The germline V gene encodes CDR1 LGHNA and CDR2 YSLEER. CDR3 DNA sequence: TGCGCCAGCAGCCAAGCCCTATTAGCGGGAGACGGCAATGAGCAGTTCTTC. Protein product: CASSQALLAGDGNEQFF.

This chain joins TRBV7-2 and TRBJ2-7; 9 bases fit TRBD2. This CDR3 has 13 amino acids. V lost 8 bases, J lost 5 bases, and 7 bases stayed unmatched. Germline CDR1 SGHTA, CDR2 FQGNSA. The CDR3 region is CASGASSGDEQYF. The CDR3 DNA is TGTGCCAGCGGGGCGTCTAGCGGGGACGAGCAGTACTTC. The full variable domain, with the rest looked up from reference TRBV7-2 and TRBJ2-7, is GAGVSQSPSNKVTEKGKDVELRCDPISGHTALYWYRQSLGQGLEFLIYFQGNSAPDKSGLPSDRFSAERTGGSVSTLTIQRTQQEDSAVYLCASGASSGDEQYFGPGTRLTVT.